The 2 T cell receptor beta chains below were found in one sample sequenced in a study of blood T cells in healthy people across ages. Sample-barcoded 5' priming and a J-beta primer mix drove a second PCR of roughly 7 to 11 cycles. TCRdb reprocessed the 5' RACE reads via MiXCR and lists one record per CDR3 protein. The sample shows 1.5 million to 2 million distinct CDR3 sequences, 34% of them seen only once. Specimen: blood. The receptors derive from a woman in her thirties in good health.

The chain recombines TRBV11-1 with TRBJ1-2, with a weak D call TRBD1 (5 bases). Trimming cost V 0 bases and J 8 bases, with 13 bases left between them. The CDR3 is 14 residues long. The germline gives CDR1 SGHAT, CDR2 FQDESV (reference sequence). CDR3 nucleotide sequence: TGTGCCAGCAGCTTAGCCGGGACCGCGAGAGGCTACACCTTC. Amino acid sequence: CASSLAGTARGYTF. Combining the CDR3 with reference TRBV11-1 and TRBJ1-2 gives the whole variable domain EAEVAQSPRYKITEKSQAVAFWCDPISGHATLYWYRQILGQGPELLVQFQDESVVDDSQLPKDRFSAERLKGVDSTLKIQPAELGDSAMYLCASSLAGTARGYTFGSGTRLTVV.

Worth noting for this clonotype: Its ends do not fully match the called genes, so a read error is possible. The chain uses TRBV27 and TRBJ2-1; possibly TRBD2 for D (6 bases). CDR3 length: 15 amino acids. Germline lookup yields CDR1 MNHEY and CDR2 SMNVEV (reference sequence). CDR3 coding DNA: TGTGACAGCAGTTCGGGACTCCTGCCCTCCAATGAGCAGTTCTTC. This translates into CDSSSGLLPSNEQFF.